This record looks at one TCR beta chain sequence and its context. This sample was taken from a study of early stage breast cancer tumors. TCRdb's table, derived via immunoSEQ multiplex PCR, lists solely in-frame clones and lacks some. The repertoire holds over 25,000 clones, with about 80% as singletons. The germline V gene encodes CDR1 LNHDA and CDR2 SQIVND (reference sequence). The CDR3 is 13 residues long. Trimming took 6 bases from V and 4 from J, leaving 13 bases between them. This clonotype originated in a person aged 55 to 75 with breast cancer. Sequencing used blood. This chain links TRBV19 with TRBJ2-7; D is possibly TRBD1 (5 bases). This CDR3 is CASRDQAGYEQYF. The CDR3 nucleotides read TGTGCCAGTAGGGACCAGGCAGGGTACGAGCAGTACTTC.